The rows below give T cell receptor beta chains drawn from one sample of a study of blood T cell repertoires in COVID-19. Clones were read by immunoSEQ multiplex PCR, and TCRdb kept only the in-frame ones, dropping some. Of 150,000 or so clones listed, 82% are singletons. The sequenced sample consisted of peripheral blood. The origin of the receptors is a human donor with acute or convalescent COVID-19. The donor label of this sample is uncertain. Each CDR3 is given with its conserved first and last residue. The D gene is left open where the match is weak. The size field is filled for only some rows; it gives once, few, many or a size class.

CDR3 DNA: TGTGCCAGCAGCGCGCCTTTGGTAGGAGGCGGGGGGCACACAGATACGCAGTATTTT; CDR3 protein: CASSAPLVGGGGHTDTQYF; D gene: TRBD2; J gene: TRBJ2-3; clone size: NA; V gene: TRBV7-8
CDR3 DNA: TGTGCCAGCAGCTCCGGACGAGGAGGGGACACCGGGGAGCTGTTTTTT; CDR3 protein: CASSSGRGGDTGELFF; D gene: NA; J gene: TRBJ2-2; clone size: NA; V gene: TRBV5-8
CDR3 DNA: TGTGCCAGCAGCCAAGATCGTAATCAGCCCCAGCATTTT; CDR3 protein: CASSQDRNQPQHF; D gene: NA; J gene: TRBJ1-5; clone size: NA; V gene: TRBV3-1/TRBV3-2
CDR3 DNA: TGCGCCAGCAGCCGGAGACAGGTAAACTCTGGGGCCAACGTCCTGACTTTC; CDR3 protein: CASSRRQVNSGANVLTF; D gene: NA; J gene: TRBJ2-6; clone size: NA; V gene: TRBV5-1
CDR3 DNA: TGTGCCAGCAGCTTATGGGACAGGGACTACGAGCAGTACTTC; CDR3 protein: CASSLWDRDYEQYF; D gene: TRBD1; J gene: TRBJ2-7; clone size: once; V gene: TRBV7-2
CDR3 DNA: TGTGCCAGCAGGCAGGGTTCTGGAAACACCATATATTTT; CDR3 protein: CASRQGSGNTIYF; D gene: NA; J gene: TRBJ1-3; clone size: NA; V gene: TRBV7-9
CDR3 DNA: TGTGCCAGTAGTAAGGGACAGGGGGCTATCACTGAAGCTTTCTTT; CDR3 protein: CASSKGQGAITEAFF; D gene: TRBD1; J gene: TRBJ1-1; clone size: NA; V gene: TRBV19
CDR3 DNA: TGTGCCAGTAGTATAAGCGGACAGGCGATGAACACTGAAGCTTTCTTT; CDR3 protein: CASSISGQAMNTEAFF; D gene: TRBD1; J gene: TRBJ1-1; clone size: NA; V gene: TRBV19
CDR3 DNA: TGTGCCAAGGCGGGACAGGGCGACAATTCACCCCTCCACTTT; CDR3 protein: CAKAGQGDNSPLHF; D gene: TRBD1; J gene: TRBJ1-6; clone size: few; V gene: TRBV2
CDR3 DNA: TGTGCCAGCAGCTTAGCGGAGAGTCAGCCCCAGCATTTT; CDR3 protein: CASSLAESQPQHF; D gene: NA; J gene: TRBJ1-5; clone size: NA; V gene: TRBV7-2
CDR3 DNA: TGCAGCGTTGAAGAGGTACAGGGGGCAAGAGAGACCCAGTACTTC; CDR3 protein: CSVEEVQGARETQYF; D gene: TRBD1; J gene: TRBJ2-5; clone size: NA; V gene: TRBV29-1
CDR3 DNA: TGTGCCATCAGTGGGGTAACAGGGGGCGCTTTCTTT; CDR3 protein: CAISGVTGGAFF; D gene: TRBD1; J gene: TRBJ1-1; clone size: NA; V gene: TRBV10-3
CDR3 DNA: TGCGCCAGCAGCGCGATGGACAGGGTCACGTCGGGCTACACCTTC; CDR3 protein: CASSAMDRVTSGYTF; D gene: TRBD1; J gene: TRBJ1-2; clone size: NA; V gene: TRBV5-1
CDR3 DNA: TGTGCCAGCTCACTATCAGGACAGGGGGCGGCCTCCGGGGAGCTGTTTTTT; CDR3 protein: CASSLSGQGAASGELFF; D gene: TRBD1; J gene: TRBJ2-2; clone size: once; V gene: TRBV18
CDR3 DNA: TGTGCCAGCAGCGCCGGGACAGGGCGCTATAATTCACCCCTCCACTTT; CDR3 protein: CASSAGTGRYNSPLHF; D gene: TRBD1; J gene: TRBJ1-6; clone size: many; V gene: TRBV5-4
CDR3 DNA: TGTGCCAGCAGCCATGACTTCTCACTGACCCCCTATGGCTACACCTTC; CDR3 protein: CASSHDFSLTPYGYTF; D gene: NA; J gene: TRBJ1-2; clone size: NA; V gene: TRBV7-9
CDR3 DNA: TGTGCCAGCAGCAAAGTCACCCGGGGTCCACCCCTCCACTTT; CDR3 protein: CASSKVTRGPPLHF; D gene: NA; J gene: TRBJ1-6; clone size: NA; V gene: TRBV21-1
CDR3 DNA: TGTGCTAGTGGTCAGACAGGGGGCAATCAGCCCCAGCATTTT; CDR3 protein: CASGQTGGNQPQHF; D gene: TRBD1; J gene: TRBJ1-5; clone size: NA; V gene: TRBV12-5
CDR3 DNA: TGTGCCAGCCACTCATCCGGGACAGGGAACCACGAGCAGTACTTC; CDR3 protein: CASHSSGTGNHEQYF; D gene: TRBD1; J gene: TRBJ2-7; clone size: NA; V gene: TRBV5-4
CDR3 DNA: TGTGCCTGGGCCGCCGGGGTTAGAGCTAACTATGGCTACACCTTC; CDR3 protein: CAWAAGVRANYGYTF; D gene: NA; J gene: TRBJ1-2; clone size: NA; V gene: TRBV7-3
CDR3 DNA: TGTGCCGGTAAAACAGGGGGCTATGGCTACACCTTC; CDR3 protein: CAGKTGGYGYTF; D gene: TRBD1; J gene: TRBJ1-2; clone size: NA; V gene: TRBV6-5
CDR3 DNA: TGTGCTAGTGCTCCTGGGACAGGGGGCAACCTCAATCAGCCCCAGCATTTT; CDR3 protein: CASAPGTGGNLNQPQHF; D gene: TRBD1; J gene: TRBJ1-5; clone size: few; V gene: TRBV12-5
CDR3 DNA: TGTGCCAGCAGTTACTCAGGAGGGGCGAGCAGGGGGGAGCTGTTTTTT; CDR3 protein: CASSYSGGASRGELFF; D gene: NA; J gene: TRBJ2-2; clone size: few; V gene: TRBV6-2/TRBV6-3
CDR3 DNA: TGTGCCAGCAGCGATGGGCCGGGACTAGCGAGCACAGATACGCAGTATTTT; CDR3 protein: CASSDGPGLASTDTQYF; D gene: TRBD2; J gene: TRBJ2-3; clone size: NA; V gene: TRBV9
CDR3 DNA: TGTGCCAGCAGACCAGGCGCTGGAAACACCATATATTTT; CDR3 protein: CASRPGAGNTIYF; D gene: NA; J gene: TRBJ1-3; clone size: NA; V gene: TRBV28
CDR3 DNA: TGCGCCAGCACCCTGGACAGTAATTCACCCCTCCACTTT; CDR3 protein: CASTLDSNSPLHF; D gene: NA; J gene: TRBJ1-6; clone size: NA; V gene: TRBV5-1
CDR3 DNA: TGTGCCACCAGCAGCAATAAAAGGTGGGCAGAGAGGGACTATGGCTACACCTTC; CDR3 protein: CATSSNKRWAERDYGYTF; D gene: NA; J gene: TRBJ1-2; clone size: NA; V gene: TRBV15
CDR3 DNA: TGTGCCAGCAGTTTGAGGGGGACGGCCACCGGGGAGCTGTTTTTT; CDR3 protein: CASSLRGTATGELFF; D gene: NA; J gene: TRBJ2-2; clone size: NA; V gene: TRBV27
CDR3 DNA: TGTGCCAGCAGCTTAGGAACTCCAGGGGAAGGCTACACCTTC; CDR3 protein: CASSLGTPGEGYTF; D gene: NA; J gene: TRBJ1-2; clone size: NA; V gene: TRBV11-2
CDR3 DNA: TGTGCCAGCAGTAATGGCGGGAAGACTGAAGCTTTCTTT; CDR3 protein: CASSNGGKTEAFF; D gene: NA; J gene: TRBJ1-1; clone size: NA; V gene: TRBV7-9
CDR3 DNA: TGTGCCAGCAGCCGCCGTGGGGCGGACAATCAGCCCCAGCATTTT; CDR3 protein: CASSRRGADNQPQHF; D gene: NA; J gene: TRBJ1-5; clone size: NA; V gene: TRBV7-2
CDR3 DNA: TGTGCCAGCAGCTTAGACTCTAGCGGATCCTACGAGCAGTACTTC; CDR3 protein: CASSLDSSGSYEQYF; D gene: TRBD2; J gene: TRBJ2-7; clone size: few; V gene: TRBV7-8
CDR3 DNA: TGTGCCAGCAGCCAAGGACAGGGAGGTGGCTACACCTTC; CDR3 protein: CASSQGQGGGYTF; D gene: TRBD1; J gene: TRBJ1-2; clone size: NA; V gene: TRBV3-1/TRBV3-2
CDR3 DNA: TGTGCCAGCAGCTTAGGCATATCAGGGAACACCATATATTTT; CDR3 protein: CASSLGISGNTIYF; D gene: NA; J gene: TRBJ1-3; clone size: NA; V gene: TRBV7-8
CDR3 DNA: TGTGCCACCAGCAGACCGATAGACAGAAGCAATCAGCCCCAGCATTTT; CDR3 protein: CATSRPIDRSNQPQHF; D gene: NA; J gene: TRBJ1-5; clone size: NA; V gene: TRBV15
CDR3 DNA: TGTGCCAGCAGGGGCCCGATCTCTGGAAACACCATATATTTT; CDR3 protein: CASRGPISGNTIYF; D gene: NA; J gene: TRBJ1-3; clone size: few; V gene: TRBV2
CDR3 DNA: TGTGCCAGTACCATTGGGGGGAACACTAATGAAAAACTGTTTTTT; CDR3 protein: CASTIGGNTNEKLFF; D gene: NA; J gene: TRBJ1-4; clone size: NA; V gene: TRBV19
CDR3 DNA: TGTGCCAGCAGTGAACGGAACAGGGAAGCTTTCTTT; CDR3 protein: CASSERNREAFF; D gene: NA; J gene: TRBJ1-1; clone size: NA; V gene: TRBV6-1
CDR3 DNA: TGTGCCAGCAGTGCCCGACAGGGAGCCTACAATGAGCAGTTCTTC; CDR3 protein: CASSARQGAYNEQFF; D gene: TRBD1; J gene: TRBJ2-1; clone size: once; V gene: TRBV9
CDR3 DNA: TGCGCCAGCAGCCAAGATATGACAGGGAGAAATTCACCCCTCCACTTT; CDR3 protein: CASSQDMTGRNSPLHF; D gene: TRBD1; J gene: TRBJ1-6; clone size: NA; V gene: TRBV4-3
CDR3 DNA: TGTGCCAGCAGCGGGACAGGGATACCTTCTAACTATGGCTACACCTTC; CDR3 protein: CASSGTGIPSNYGYTF; D gene: TRBD1; J gene: TRBJ1-2; clone size: NA; V gene: TRBV7-9
CDR3 DNA: TGTGCCAGCAGTTTATCCCGAGGGGGTACGGAGACCCAGTACTTC; CDR3 protein: CASSLSRGGTETQYF; D gene: NA; J gene: TRBJ2-5; clone size: NA; V gene: TRBV27
CDR3 DNA: TGTGCCAGCAGTGGTACCGGGACAGGGTTCGGCACCGGGGAGCTGTTTTTT; CDR3 protein: CASSGTGTGFGTGELFF; D gene: TRBD1; J gene: TRBJ2-2; clone size: NA; V gene: TRBV2
CDR3 DNA: TGTGCCAGTAGTAAAGGGTTCTGGACTAGCGGGAACTACGAGCAGTACTTC; CDR3 protein: CASSKGFWTSGNYEQYF; D gene: TRBD2; J gene: TRBJ2-7; clone size: NA; V gene: TRBV19
CDR3 DNA: TGTGCCAGCAGTTACAATCTCGGGGGGCAGTACTTC; CDR3 protein: CASSYNLGGQYF; D gene: NA; J gene: TRBJ2-7; clone size: NA; V gene: TRBV6-2/TRBV6-3
CDR3 DNA: TGTGCCAGCAGTCCCCACCCCACCGGGACAGGGGGCTCTGGAAACACCATATATTTT; CDR3 protein: CASSPHPTGTGGSGNTIYF; D gene: TRBD1; J gene: TRBJ1-3; clone size: NA; V gene: TRBV27
CDR3 DNA: TGTGCCACAAAATTTAACACTGAAGCTTTCTTT; CDR3 protein: CATKFNTEAFF; D gene: NA; J gene: TRBJ1-1; clone size: NA; V gene: TRBV19
CDR3 DNA: TGTGCCAGCAGTCTGCGGACAGGACGGACACCCACAGATACGCAGTATTTT; CDR3 protein: CASSLRTGRTPTDTQYF; D gene: TRBD1; J gene: TRBJ2-3; clone size: NA; V gene: TRBV27
CDR3 DNA: TGTGCCAGCAGTTACTCGCGGACAGGGGTATCTGAAGCTTTCTTT; CDR3 protein: CASSYSRTGVSEAFF; D gene: TRBD1; J gene: TRBJ1-1; clone size: NA; V gene: TRBV6-5
CDR3 DNA: TGTGCCAGCAGTTACTCGAGTCGGGGGATGAACACTGAAGCTTTCTTT; CDR3 protein: CASSYSSRGMNTEAFF; D gene: NA; J gene: TRBJ1-1; clone size: NA; V gene: TRBV6-5
CDR3 DNA: TGTGCCAGCAGCTTAGATGGGGCGATCTATGGCTACACCTTC; CDR3 protein: CASSLDGAIYGYTF; D gene: NA; J gene: TRBJ1-2; clone size: NA; V gene: TRBV11-2